A selection of T cell receptor beta chains follows, all from one sample in a study of control samples from healthy donors and cancer patients. Measured with immunoSEQ multiplex PCR; TCRdb has only the in-frame clones, and not every one. The data contain 70,000 to 85,000 clones, around 84% of them singletons. The sequencing input was PBMCs. The source is a man between 60 and 75 years old with head and neck cancer. Both conserved end residues are part of each CDR3. D genes are given only for firm matches. Clone size appears in some rows only: once, few, many, or a class for an expanded clone.

d_call j_call clone_size v_call cdr3_aa cdr3_nt
TRBD1 TRBJ1-5 - TRBV19 CASSSDRGRLGNQPQHF TGTGCCAGTAGTTCGGACAGGGGAAGATTGGGCAATCAGCCCCAGCATTTT
- TRBJ2-3 - TRBV24-1 CATSDFGRADTQYF TGTGCCACCAGTGATTTTGGGCGGGCGGATACGCAGTATTTT
- TRBJ2-2 - TRBV15 CATSRDRGTGELFF TGTGCCACCAGCAGAGATCGGGGTACCGGGGAGCTGTTTTTT
- TRBJ1-1 - TRBV2 CASSEFRLTEAFF TGTGCCAGCAGTGAATTCAGGCTCACTGAAGCTTTCTTT
- TRBJ2-1 - TRBV5-1 CASSWNPSGSSYNEQFF TGCGCCAGCAGCTGGAACCCGAGCGGTAGCTCCTACAATGAGCAGTTCTTC
- TRBJ2-7 - TRBV30 CAWSVSHEQYF TGTGCCTGGAGTGTTTCCCACGAGCAGTACTTC
TRBD2 TRBJ2-7 - TRBV7-2 CASSLQLAGGPYEQYF TGTGCCAGCAGCCTACAACTAGCGGGAGGACCCTACGAGCAGTACTTC
- TRBJ2-3 - TRBV12-3/TRBV12-4 CASRVGGTDTQYF TGTGCCAGCCGCGTTGGGGGCACAGATACGCAGTATTTT
- TRBJ1-6 - TRBV5-1 CASSLASRGSPLHF TGCGCCAGCAGCTTGGCGAGTAGGGGATCACCCCTCCACTTT
TRBD1 TRBJ2-1 - TRBV27 CASSSAGTGGLNEQFF TGTGCCAGCAGTTCAGCCGGGACAGGGGGTTTAAATGAGCAGTTCTTC
TRBD2 TRBJ2-1 - TRBV27 CASSLRTSRREQFF TGTGCCAGCAGTTTAAGGACTAGCCGACGGGAGCAGTTCTTC
- TRBJ1-5 few TRBV27 CASSLQGPYSNQPQHF TGTGCCAGCAGTTTACAGGGACCCTATAGCAATCAGCCCCAGCATTTT
- TRBJ2-4 - TRBV14 CASSQELGPKNIQYF TGTGCCAGCAGCCAAGAGCTGGGTCCCAAAAACATTCAGTACTTC
TRBD1 TRBJ2-1 - TRBV18 CASSSNRGNEQFF TGTGCCAGCTCATCAAACAGGGGGAATGAGCAGTTCTTC
- TRBJ2-5 - TRBV10-2 CASSGQGHGTQYF TGCGCCAGCAGTGGCCAAGGACACGGGACCCAGTACTTC
TRBD1 TRBJ2-2 - TRBV3-1/TRBV3-2 CASRPGTANTGELFF TGTGCCAGCAGGCCCGGGACAGCGAACACCGGGGAGCTGTTTTTT
- TRBJ1-1 - TRBV18 CASSPTGGTEAFF TGTGCCAGCTCACCAACGGGGGGGACTGAAGCTTTCTTT
- TRBJ1-1 - TRBV2 CASGVAGNTEAFF TGTGCCAGCGGTGTCGCCGGGAACACTGAAGCTTTCTTT
- TRBJ1-1 - TRBV5-8 CASSLQGLGTEAFF TGTGCCAGCAGCTTGCAGGGGTTGGGCACTGAAGCTTTCTTT
- TRBJ2-3 - TRBV7-9 CASPPGDGTDTQYF TGTGCCAGCCCCCCCGGGGACGGCACAGATACGCAGTATTTT
- TRBJ2-3 - TRBV24-1 CATSFAGADTQYF TGTGCCACCAGTTTTGCAGGGGCAGATACGCAGTATTTT
TRBD2 TRBJ2-7 - TRBV5-1 CASSWGLAGGEQYF TGCGCCAGCAGCTGGGGACTAGCGGGAGGCGAGCAGTACTTC
TRBD1 TRBJ1-2 - TRBV5-1 CASSFTGEEGYTF TGCGCCAGCAGTTTTACAGGGGAGGAGGGCTACACCTTC
- TRBJ2-3 - TRBV9 CASSVVWGKADTQYF TGTGCCAGCAGCGTTGTTTGGGGGAAGGCAGATACGCAGTATTTT